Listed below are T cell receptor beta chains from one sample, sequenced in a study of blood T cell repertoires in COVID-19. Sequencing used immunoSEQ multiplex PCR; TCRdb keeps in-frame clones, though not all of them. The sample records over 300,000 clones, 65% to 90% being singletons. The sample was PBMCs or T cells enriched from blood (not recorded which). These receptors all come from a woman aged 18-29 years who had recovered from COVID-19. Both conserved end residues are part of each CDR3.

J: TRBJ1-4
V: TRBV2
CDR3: CASSLRNRGSEKLFF

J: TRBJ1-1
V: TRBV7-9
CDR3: CASSHARGPGTNTEAFF

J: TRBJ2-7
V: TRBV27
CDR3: CASSFGTGSSYEQYF

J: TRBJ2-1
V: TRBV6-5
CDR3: CASSRFGGEGEQFF

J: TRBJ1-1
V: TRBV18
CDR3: CASSPAENTEAFF

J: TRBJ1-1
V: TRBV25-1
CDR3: CASSDRQGGATEAFF

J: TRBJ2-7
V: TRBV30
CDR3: CAWRGSGEIYEQYF

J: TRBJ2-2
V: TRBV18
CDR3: CASSGQDTGELFF

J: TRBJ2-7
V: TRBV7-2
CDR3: CASSPMRGQEYYEQYF

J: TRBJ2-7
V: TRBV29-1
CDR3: CSAVPSGRPLYEQYF

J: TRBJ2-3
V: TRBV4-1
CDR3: CASSQDGTSGRAIDTQYF

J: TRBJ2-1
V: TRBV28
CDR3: CASSHRTSGSVSYNEQFF

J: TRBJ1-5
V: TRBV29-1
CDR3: CSAPGQGLRSNQPQHF

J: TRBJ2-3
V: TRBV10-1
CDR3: CASTLGRGGFPDTQYF

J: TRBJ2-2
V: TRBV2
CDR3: CASRFDRAGAGELFF

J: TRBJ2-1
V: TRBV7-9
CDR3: CASSSPGLAGNEQFF

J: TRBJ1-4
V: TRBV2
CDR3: CASSEGTTQKLFF

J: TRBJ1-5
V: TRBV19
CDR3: CATSAGPSQPQHF

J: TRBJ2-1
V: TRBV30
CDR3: CAWSPQVQNEQFF

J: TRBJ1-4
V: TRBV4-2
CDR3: CASSQDLAGQTNEKLFF

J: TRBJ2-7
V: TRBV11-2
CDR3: CASSLVRVSYEQYF

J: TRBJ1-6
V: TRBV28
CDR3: CASRMTGGSPLHF

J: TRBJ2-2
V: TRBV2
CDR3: CASYRDRDTGELFF

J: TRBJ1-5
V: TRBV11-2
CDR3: CASSRQDSNQPQHF

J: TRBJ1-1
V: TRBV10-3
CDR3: CATSSRGHTEAFF

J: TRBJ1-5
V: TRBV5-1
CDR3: CASSLEPGANQPQHF

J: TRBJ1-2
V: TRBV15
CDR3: CATSISRGTGAYGYTF

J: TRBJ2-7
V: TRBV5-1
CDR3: CASSFNNYEQYF

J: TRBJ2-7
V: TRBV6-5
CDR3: CASSFNLESSYEQYF

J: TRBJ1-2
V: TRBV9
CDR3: CASSNRGYGYTF

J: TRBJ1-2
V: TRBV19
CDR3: CASSGRSEGYGYTF

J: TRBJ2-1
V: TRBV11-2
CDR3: CASSSGRGEQFF

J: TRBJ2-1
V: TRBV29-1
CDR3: CSVEDPWTSGKEQFF

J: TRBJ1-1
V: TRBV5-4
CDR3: CASSPSPDSTEAFF

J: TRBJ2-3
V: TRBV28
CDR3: CASSSQVVPDTQYF

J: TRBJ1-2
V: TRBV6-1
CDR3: CASSEMETGGGYGYTF

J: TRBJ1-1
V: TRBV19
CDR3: CASSFWTGFDTEAFF

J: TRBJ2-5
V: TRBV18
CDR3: CASSDGTGAIQETQYF

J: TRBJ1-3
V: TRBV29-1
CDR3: CSTRTTGNTIYF

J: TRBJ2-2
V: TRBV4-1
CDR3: CASSQGLERLFF

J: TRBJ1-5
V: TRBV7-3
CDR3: CASSTGGAGNQPQHF

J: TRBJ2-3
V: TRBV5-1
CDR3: CASKPGQGARQDTQYF

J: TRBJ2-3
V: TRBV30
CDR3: CAWSVRSGVADTQYF

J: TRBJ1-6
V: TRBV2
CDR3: CARHRDRDSPLHF

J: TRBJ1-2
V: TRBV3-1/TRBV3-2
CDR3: CASSQGTGVSSNYGYTF

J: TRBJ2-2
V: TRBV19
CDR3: CASSLRRDTGELFF